The sequence of this T cell receptor beta chain was determined in a study of radiotherapy plus CTLA-4 blockade in lung cancer. In the study overall: Objective responses arose in over 15% of patients, and around 32% experienced disease control. Study conclusions and caveats: Clones derived from tumor TCRs expanded in blood after radiotherapy plus ipilimumab. The authors reported that early blood T cell clone dynamics, with interferon-beta, best predicted response.

This CDR3 region has 13 residues. J gave up 2 bases and V 4 bases, and 2 bases lay outside the gene matches. The germline V gene encodes CDR1 ENHRY and CDR2 SYGVKD. Focal radiation plus CTLA-4 blockade with ipilimumab was administered to patients who had chemo-refractory metastatic non-small-cell lung cancer. TCRdb's table, derived via immunoSEQ multiplex PCR, lists solely in-frame clones and lacks some. The sample records around 130,000 clones, 75% to 90% being singletons. As to this clone: Its antigen remains unidentified.

The sample in question was peripheral blood, obtained from a patient treated with radiotherapy plus ipilimumab. The sequence came from a human donor with non-small cell lung cancer that progressed on radiotherapy plus ipilimumab. The chain recombines TRBV10-3 with TRBJ2-7; 7 nucleotides align to TRBD1. Here the CDR3 DNA reads TGTGCCATCAGTGCGGGACAGCCCTACGAGCAGTACTTC. Its protein product is CAISAGQPYEQYF.